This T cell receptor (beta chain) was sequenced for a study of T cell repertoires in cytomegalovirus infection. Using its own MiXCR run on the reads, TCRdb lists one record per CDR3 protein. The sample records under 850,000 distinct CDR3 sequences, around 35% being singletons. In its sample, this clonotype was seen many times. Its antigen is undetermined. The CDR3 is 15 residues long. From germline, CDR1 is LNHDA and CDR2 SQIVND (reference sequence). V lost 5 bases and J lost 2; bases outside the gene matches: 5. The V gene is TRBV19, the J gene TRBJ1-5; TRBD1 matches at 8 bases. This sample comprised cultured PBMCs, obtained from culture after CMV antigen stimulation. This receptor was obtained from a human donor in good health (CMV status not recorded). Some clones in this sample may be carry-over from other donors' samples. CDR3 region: CASSGQGAGNQPQHF. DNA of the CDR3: TGTGCCAGTAGTGGCCAGGGGGCAGGCAATCAGCCCCAGCATTTT.